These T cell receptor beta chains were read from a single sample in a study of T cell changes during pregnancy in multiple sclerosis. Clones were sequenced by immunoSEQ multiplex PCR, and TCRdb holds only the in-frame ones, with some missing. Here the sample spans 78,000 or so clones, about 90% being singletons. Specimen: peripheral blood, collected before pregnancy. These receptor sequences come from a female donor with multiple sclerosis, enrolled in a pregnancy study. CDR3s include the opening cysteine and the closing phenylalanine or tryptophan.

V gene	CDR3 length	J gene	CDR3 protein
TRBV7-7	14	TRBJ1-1	CASSLNAGSTEAFF
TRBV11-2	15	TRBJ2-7	CASSPPGLGAYEQYF
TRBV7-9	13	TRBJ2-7	CASRRGLAYEQYF
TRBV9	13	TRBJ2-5	CASSGDYQETQYF
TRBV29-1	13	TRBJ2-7	CSVEVSGTGWQYF
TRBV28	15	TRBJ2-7	CASSFTGGPAYEQYF
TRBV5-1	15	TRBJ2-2	CASSFAGPDTGELFF
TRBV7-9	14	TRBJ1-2	CASSIASIVYGYTF
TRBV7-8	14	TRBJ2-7	CASSGTSGSYEQYF
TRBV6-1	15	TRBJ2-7	CASSEVGTGGYEQYF
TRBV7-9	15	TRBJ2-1	CASSLVVGTTNEQFF